One and the same sample provided the 24 T cell receptor beta chains below, sequenced in a study of blood T cell repertoires in COVID-19. The table came from immunoSEQ multiplex PCR; TCRdb's copy has only in-frame clones and leaves some out. The top ten clones hold approximately 1.2% of a sample with some 90,000 clones, less than 90% of them seen once. The material sequenced was peripheral blood. The receptors derive from a man older than 75 with active or convalescent COVID-19.

This rearrangement joins TRBV7-9 to TRBJ1-2; 7 bases agree with TRBD1. V lost 5 bases, J lost 8 bases, and 11 bases stayed unmatched. The CDR3 extends over 14 amino acids. Germline-derived CDR1 and CDR2 are SEHNR and FQNEAQ (reference sequence). For the CDR3, the DNA is TGTGCCAGCAGCCCCGGGACAGCGTCCCCCGGCTACACCTTC. Translated, it gives CASSPGTASPGYTF. Complete variable domain (other parts from reference TRBV7-9 and TRBJ1-2): DTGVSQNPRHKITKRGQNVTFRCDPISEHNRLYWYRQTLGQGPEFLTYFQNEAQLEKSRLLSDRFSAERPKGSFSTLEIQRTEQGDSAMYLCASSPGTASPGYTFGSGTRLTVV.

The rearrangement uses TRBV6-5 and TRBJ2-1, with 11 nucleotides matching TRBD2. The V gene end was trimmed by 0 bases and the J gene end by 3 bases; junction bases not matched to a gene: 1. The CDR3 contains 16 residues. The germline V gene has CDR1 MNHEY and CDR2 SVGAGI. CDR3 loop: CASSYSLAGGYNEQFF. The CDR3, as DNA: TGTGCCAGCAGTTACTCCCTAGCGGGAGGCTACAATGAGCAGTTCTTC.

The chain employs TRBV28 and TRBJ2-3, with TRBD2 matching over 7 bases. Germline assignment: CDR1 MDHEN and CDR2 SYDVKM. CDR3 length: 22 residues. Trimming cost V 3 bases and J 0 bases; bases outside gene matches: 24. As DNA, the CDR3 is TGTGCCAGCAGTTTTAAATATTTTGGGCTGCGGGAGAGCCGGAATAGCACAGATACGCAGTATTTT. Translation: CASSFKYFGLRESRNSTDTQYF.

This chain links TRBV5-5 with TRBJ2-7, with 13 bases aligning to TRBD2. Germline lookup yields CDR1 SGHKS and CDR2 YYEKEE (reference sequence). The V gene end was trimmed by 4 bases and the J gene end by 0 bases; junction bases not matched to a gene: 4. This CDR3 is 16 amino acids long. CDR3 DNA: TGTGCCAGCAGCCCCCGGACTAGCGGGAGCTCCTACGAGCAGTACTTC. Translating it yields CASSPRTSGSSYEQYF. The full variable domain, in which reference TRBV5-5 and TRBJ2-7 provide the parts outside the CDR3, is DAGVTQSPTHLIKTRGQQVTLRCSPISGHKSVSWYQQVLGQGPQFIFQYYEKEERGRGNFPDRFSARQFPNYSSELNVNALLLGDSALYLCASSPRTSGSSYEQYFGPGTRLTVT.

The CDR3 DNA is TGTGCCAGCAGCTTATCCCCCCTTAGCGGAGCAGATACGCAGTATTTT. The encoded protein is CASSLSPLSGADTQYF. J is TRBJ2-3 and V is TRBV7-2, with TRBD2 as a possible D gene (6 bases). The germline V gene has CDR1 SGHTA and CDR2 FQGNSA. The ends were cut back, 2 bases at V and 4 bases at J, with 16 bases in the middle. The CDR3 loop spans 16 amino acids.

The chain has TRBV27 and TRBJ1-2; possibly TRBD1 for D (5 bases). The V and J ends lost 0 bases and 4 bases respectively, with 12 bases between them. The CDR3 is 15 residues long. CDR1 MNHEY and CDR2 SMNVEV come from the germline V gene (reference sequence). The CDR3 bases are TGTGCCAGCAGTTTATCTCAAAAGGGGTCCTATGGCTACACCTTC. Translating it yields CASSLSQKGSYGYTF.

J is TRBJ2-1 and V is TRBV7-2, with 14 bases lining up with TRBD2. The CDR3 totals 16 residues. The V gene's germline CDR1 is SGHTA and CDR2 FQGNSA. J lost 10 bases, V lost 6 bases, and 11 bases had no gene match. CDR3 residues: CASSPPGLAGVGEQFF. DNA of the CDR3: TGTGCCAGCAGTCCGCCGGGACTAGCGGGAGTTGGGGAGCAGTTCTTC.

The V gene is TRBV11-2, the J gene TRBJ2-3, with TRBD2 matching 7 bases. The germline V gene encodes CDR1 SGHAT and CDR2 FQNNGV. J was trimmed by 4 bases and V by 5 bases; bases with no gene match: 9. CDR3 size: 15 residues. This CDR3 reads CASSTLSGYADTQYF. The CDR3 DNA reads as TGTGCCAGCAGCACCCTTAGCGGGTATGCAGATACGCAGTATTTT.

The V gene is TRBV7-2, the J gene TRBJ2-3, with D perhaps TRBD2 (5 bases). This CDR3 spans 15 amino acids. From germline, CDR1 is SGHTA and CDR2 FQGNSA. The V end was cut by 3 bases, the J end by 4 bases, with 14 bases between. The CDR3: CASSFGSSLPDTQYF. The CDR3 DNA reads TGTGCCAGCAGCTTTGGGTCTAGCCTCCCAGATACGCAGTATTTT. Together with reference TRBV7-2 and TRBJ2-3, the CDR3 gives the full variable domain: GAGVSQSPSNKVTEKGKDVELRCDPISGHTALYWYRQSLGQGLEFLIYFQGNSAPDKSGLPSDRFSAERTGGSVSTLTIQRTQQEDSAVYLCASSFGSSLPDTQYFGPGTRLTVL.

V and J are TRBV18 and TRBJ1-1, with D possibly matching TRBD1 (6 bases). Germline loops: CDR1 KGHSH, CDR2 LQKENI. This CDR3 has 14 residues. Deletions cut 5 bases from V and 1 base from J, with 11 bases between. CDR3 region: CASSTGLGNTEAFF. The CDR3 DNA sequence: TGTGCCAGCTCAACAGGGTTGGGGAACACTGAAGCTTTCTTT.

The rearrangement links TRBV4-3 to TRBJ2-2; 8 nucleotides agree with TRBD1. The CDR3 is made up of 17 amino acids. J was trimmed by 1 base and V by 0 bases; bases with no gene match: 4. Germline V lookup: CDR1 LGHNA, CDR2 YSLEER. The CDR3, as DNA: TGCGCCAGCAGCCAAGAATGGACAGGGATGAACACCGGGGAGCTGTTTTTT. Protein product: CASSQEWTGMNTGELFF.

The chain links TRBV5-1 to TRBJ1-4, with unresolved D. The V gene lost 0 bases and the J gene lost 5 bases, with 11 bases spanning the gap. The germline V gene encodes CDR1 SGHRS and CDR2 YFSETQ. This CDR3 contains 15 residues. The CDR3 nucleotides are TGCGCCAGCAGCTTGGACAGCCTTGAGAATGAAAAACTGTTTTTT. This codes for CASSLDSLENEKLFF.

The chain has TRBV4-1 and TRBJ1-2; 7 positions agree with TRBD1. The ends lost 2 bases at V and 8 bases at J; junction bases unmatched: 5. This CDR3 is 13 amino acids long. Germline-derived CDR1 and CDR2 are MGHRA and YSYEKL. The CDR3 DNA reads TGCGCCAGCAGCCAAACTACAGGGGTCGGCTACACCTTC. This encodes CASSQTTGVGYTF.

The gene calls are TRBV4-3 and TRBJ2-2; 8 bases match TRBD2. The CDR3 is 15 amino acids. With V trimmed by 3 bases and J by 5 bases, 5 bases remained unmatched. Germline CDR1 and CDR2: LGHNA and YSLEER. DNA for the CDR3: TGCGCCAGCAGCCAGGATCAGCGGGGGACCGGGGAGCTGTTTTTT. As protein: CASSQDQRGTGELFF.

This chain uses TRBV5-8 with TRBJ2-3, with a weak D call TRBD1 (6 bases). Germline CDR1 reads SGHTS; CDR2 reads YDEGEE. The germline V and J ends were trimmed by 0 bases and 2 bases, with 7 bases remaining between them. CDR3 length: 14 residues. CDR3 sequence: CASSLGQVTDTQYF. In nucleotides, the CDR3 is TGTGCCAGCAGCTTGGGACAGGTCACAGATACGCAGTATTTT.

V is TRBV29-1 and J is TRBJ2-7; perhaps TRBD1 as D (6 bases). The CDR3 is made up of 15 amino acids. Looked up from germline, CDR1 is SQVTM and CDR2 is ANQGSEA. The V gene lost 0 bases and the J gene lost 2 bases, with 14 bases spanning the gap. CDR3 sequence (DNA): TGCAGCGTTGAAGACCCAACAGGGAAGACCTACGAGCAGTACTTC. Its protein product is CSVEDPTGKTYEQYF.

This sequence joins TRBV5-4 and TRBJ1-1; D is undetermined. V lost 4 bases to trimming and J lost 1 base, with 11 bases between them. In germline, CDR1 is SGHNT, CDR2 YYREEE (reference sequence). The CDR3 totals 14 residues. CDR3 coding DNA: TGTGCCAGCAGCCAGGAGGTGGCGAACACTGAAGCTTTCTTT. Protein product: CASSQEVANTEAFF. Full variable domain (remainder filled in from reference TRBV5-4 and TRBJ1-1): ETGVTQSPTHLIKTRGQQVTLRCSSQSGHNTVSWYQQALGQGPQFIFQYYREEENGRGNFPPRFSGLQFPNYSSELNVNALELDDSALYLCASSQEVANTEAFFGQGTRLTVV.

The rearrangement links TRBV18 to TRBJ2-5; weak D call: TRBD2 (6 bases). Trimming cost V 3 bases and J 2 bases, with 16 bases left between them. This CDR3 has 16 amino acids. Germline V gene lookup returns CDR1 KGHSH and CDR2 LQKENI. The CDR3: CASSPGTASAQETQYF. In DNA, the CDR3 is TGTGCCAGCTCACCGGGTACCGCTAGCGCGCAAGAGACCCAGTACTTC.

The genes are TRBV7-9 and TRBJ1-3; maybe TRBD1 (5 bases). The germline gives CDR1 SEHNR, CDR2 FQNEAQ (reference sequence). V was trimmed by 6 bases and J by 0 bases, leaving 21 bases between them. The CDR3 is 18 residues long. CDR3 bases: TGTGCCAGCAGTAACTCCGGAAAAGGACACAGCTCTGGAAACACCATATATTTT. Translation gives CASSNSGKGHSSGNTIYF.

The chain has TRBV5-1 and TRBJ1-2, with D possibly matching TRBD1 (6 bases). This CDR3 region has 15 residues. The germline V gene has CDR1 SGHRS and CDR2 YFSETQ. Between the trimmed V and J ends, which lost 1 base and 1 base, there was a span of 11 bases. Here the CDR3 DNA reads TGCGCCAGCAGCTTGTCTCAGGGGATTAACTATGGCTACACCTTC. This translates into CASSLSQGINYGYTF.

This chain links TRBV7-9 with TRBJ1-5, with 9 bases identical to TRBD1. Trimming at V came to 8 bases and at J to 7 bases, leaving 9 bases not matched to a gene. There are 14 residues in the CDR3. The V gene's germline CDR1 is SEHNR and CDR2 FQNEAQ (reference sequence). This chain's CDR3 is CASEQGAGGQPQHF. Written as DNA, the CDR3 is TGTGCCAGCGAACAGGGGGCTGGTGGGCAGCCCCAGCATTTT.

The rearrangement joins TRBV28 to TRBJ1-1, with D possibly TRBD1 on 6 matching bases. CDR3 length equals 13 residues. With 6 bases removed from V and 10 bases from J, the gap between germline ends came to 18 bases. Per germline, CDR1 MDHEN and CDR2 SYDVKM. CDR3 protein: CASSPRTEQPAFF. CDR3 DNA: TGTGCCAGCAGCCCAAGGACAGAACAGCCAGCTTTCTTT.

V is TRBV9 and J is TRBJ2-1; no clear D. Trimming cost V 0 bases and J 4 bases, with 11 bases left between them. Germline CDR1 SGDLS, CDR2 YYNGEE. The CDR3 runs to 15 residues. The CDR3 region is CASSVDPTRYNEQFF. The CDR3 DNA reads as TGTGCCAGCAGCGTAGACCCCACACGATACAATGAGCAGTTCTTC.

The chain employs TRBV18 and TRBJ2-3, with 10 bases fitting TRBD1. With 3 bases clipped from V and 7 bases from J, the junction kept 1 base outside the gene matches. The CDR3 sequence is 13 residues long. Germline V CDR1 and CDR2: KGHSH, LQKENI. CDR3 nucleotides: TGTGCCAGCTCACCGGACAGGGGGAATACGCAGTATTTT. Protein product: CASSPDRGNTQYF.